This TCR beta chain was captured in a study of cytomegalovirus exposure and HLA in healthy donors (dated by TCRdb to 2016 to 2017). Turning to the overall study: According to a later analysis, one platform produced both the 120 validation repertoires and the 670 or so repertoires of the first cohort. The study was designed to test whether signatures of past pathogen exposure could be identified by cataloging public T cell receptors. Besides the first cohort of more than 650 subjects, a separate validation cohort made up of around 120 different subjects was used. To predict cytomegalovirus infection status, the study combined high-throughput TCR immunosequencing, statistical association of individual TCRs with disease status, and machine learning.

Donors formed part of the validation cohort, which comprised 120 subjects and was distinct from the first cohort of 550 to 850 subjects. The sample holds one count of this clone. There is no known antigen for this receptor. No quality values exist for individual bases; no much larger clone is one base distant. Study-level results and caveats: A later analysis had no HLA typing for the validation cohort, so co-occurrence there was scored across all 120 or so repertoires. A few of the identified cytomegalovirus-associated TCR beta chains were confirmed in vitro to be specific for cytomegalovirus antigens. In both the original and validation cohorts, the classifier was reported to diagnose cytomegalovirus status with high specificity and sensitivity. The authors suggested that the approach could potentially be generalized to other disease states and immunological phenotypes. Of the cluster scores, roughly 95% were above 0 in a later analysis, which found that TCRs clustered in the first cohort also tended to co-occur in the 110 or so validation repertoires. The study gave a list of 150 to 200 TCR beta chains associated with cytomegalovirus. While some public TCRs were present in many individuals, most TCR sequences turned up only very rarely across donors.

The CDR3 holds 18 amino acids from the cysteine to the phenylalanine. Only the CDR3 part of the read is kept: 54 bases, read in frame from the first base. The germline V gene encodes CDR1 MNHNS and CDR2 SASEGT. V was cut back by 2 bases and J by 0 bases, leaving a gap of 14 bases between them. The protocol used for the library was the immunoSEQ multiplex PCR assay. As for how the authors treated the data: A statistical classification framework was built for diagnosing cytomegalovirus status from the catalog of TCR beta chain sequences. Not all clones reach the TCRdb copy of this immuneACCESS table, which keeps in-frame sequences only. Checked studies attribute under half of the gap to unresolved V genes and leave the rest unexplained. D and trimming were read from the DNA, whereas the V and J calls and clone size are those reported in that table. Within this sample are 120,000 or so clones, with over 85% of them counted one time only. Together, the top ten hold 1.9% of the sample.

Material for sequencing was PBMCs. The receptor was derived from a woman aged 18-29 years in good health and CMV-seronegative. The V gene is TRBV6-1 and the J gene is TRBJ2-6, with the D gene too uncertain to name. The CDR3 corresponds to CASSERSRLSSGANVLTF. The nucleotides read TGTGCCAGCAGTGAAAGATCGAGGCTAAGCTCTGGGGCCAACGTCCTGACTTTC.